What follows are 26 T cell receptor beta chains derived from one specimen sequenced in a study of cytomegalovirus exposure and HLA in healthy donors listed by TCRdb under 2017. Libraries were constructed by the immunoSEQ multiplex PCR assay. A mixture of 60 forward primers for TCR Vbeta segments and 13 reverse primers for TCR Jbeta segments was used in the multiplex PCR. What TCRdb holds here is the immuneACCESS table cut down to in-frame rearrangements. Part of the clones is not present; checked against another copy, under half of the missing clones reflect an unresolved V gene, and the others are unexplained. The sample table records 100,000 to 150,000 clones; under 75% of these occur just once. The top ten constitute under 2.5% of the sample. The sample was PBMCs. These receptors were obtained from a woman in her thirties or forties in good health and CMV-seronegative.

This rearrangement joins TRBV27 to TRBJ1-2; D may be TRBD1 (6 bases). The CDR3 contains 16 residues. V was trimmed by 4 bases and J by 2 bases, leaving 17 bases between them. Per germline, CDR1 MNHEY and CDR2 SMNVEV (reference sequence). The CDR3 nucleotides are TGTGCCAGCAGTTCAGCGGGGGCTTCTCTAAACTATGGCTACACCTTC. Protein product: CASSSAGASLNYGYTF.

This chain links TRBV10-2 with TRBJ1-6; no clear D. The CDR3 is 14 residues long. Trimming took 0 bases from V and 9 from J, leaving 9 bases between them. Germline V gene lookup returns CDR1 WSHSY and CDR2 SAAADI. This CDR3 reads CASSESGRSSPLHF. The CDR3 nucleotides read TGCGCCAGCAGTGAGTCAGGCAGGTCTTCACCCCTCCACTTT.

The table lists this clone with a few counts. V usage is TRBV30 and J usage is TRBJ1-1, with TRBD1 matching 10 bases. Germline trimming cut 0 bases from V and 9 bases from J; bases unmatched to any gene: 13. This CDR3 region has 16 residues. The germline V gene has CDR1 GTSNPN and CDR2 SVGIG (reference sequence). CDR3 in DNA: TGTGCCTGGAGTGTTCCTCCGGGACAGGGGTTCAAACAAGCTTTCTTT. As protein: CAWSVPPGQGFKQAFF.

The gene calls are TRBV5-1 and TRBJ1-1, with TRBD1 as a possible D gene (5 bases). The CDR3 is 14 amino acids. The V gene's germline CDR1 is SGHRS and CDR2 YFSETQ. Trimming shortened V by 4 bases and J by 0 bases, and 10 bases separated the two germline ends. The CDR3 here is CASSGGKVNTEAFF. The CDR3 coding sequence is TGCGCCAGCAGCGGGGGGAAAGTGAACACTGAAGCTTTCTTT.

The sample holds a few counts of this clone. The chain uses TRBV5-5 and TRBJ1-6; D may be TRBD1 (6 bases). The germline V and J ends were trimmed by 2 bases and 8 bases, with 8 bases remaining between them. The CDR3 is 13 residues long. Germline assignment: CDR1 SGHKS and CDR2 YYEKEE (reference sequence). Here the CDR3 DNA reads TGTGCCAGCAGCTTCAGGGGAGATTCACCCCTCCACTTT. It translates to CASSFRGDSPLHF. The full variable domain, completed using reference TRBV5-5 and TRBJ1-6, is DAGVTQSPTHLIKTRGQQVTLRCSPISGHKSVSWYQQVLGQGPQFIFQYYEKEERGRGNFPDRFSARQFPNYSSELNVNALLLGDSALYLCASSFRGDSPLHFGNGTRLTVT.

J is TRBJ2-5 and V is TRBV11-2, with TRBD2 matching over 7 bases. V shed 3 bases and J 5 bases; nucleotides not matched to a gene: 9. The CDR3 sequence is 15 residues long. Germline assignment: CDR1 SGHAT and CDR2 FQNNGV. The CDR3 region has the DNA TGTGCCAGCAGCTTGGGACTATCCAGGTCCGAGACCCAGTACTTC. Translated: CASSLGLSRSETQYF.

This clone came up a few times. The chain joins TRBV10-3 to TRBJ1-5, with 8 nucleotides matching TRBD1. J gave up 7 bases and V 6 bases, and 8 bases lay outside the gene matches. CDR1 ENHRY and CDR2 SYGVKD come from the germline V gene. CDR3 length: 14 residues. The CDR3 DNA is TGTGCCATCAGCCTGGACAGGGCAGGACAGCCCCAGCATTTT. Residues: CAISLDRAGQPQHF.

This chain uses TRBV2 with TRBJ1-5; D not resolved. The ends were cut back, 6 bases at V and 3 bases at J, with 12 bases in the middle. CDR1 and CDR2 from the germline V gene are SNHLY and FYNNEI. The CDR3 covers 14 residues. This CDR3 reads CASSQGGPNQPQHF. CDR3 coding DNA: TGTGCCAGCAGCCAAGGAGGGCCCAATCAGCCCCAGCATTTT.

This clone turned up a few times. V usage is TRBV5-8 and J usage is TRBJ1-1; D not certain. V gave up 1 base and J gave up 1 base, with 8 bases separating them. The CDR3 contains 14 residues. Per germline, CDR1 SGHTS and CDR2 YDEGEE. This chain's CDR3 is CASSLRGQNTEAFF. Written as DNA, the CDR3 is TGTGCCAGCAGCTTGCGCGGCCAGAACACTGAAGCTTTCTTT. The complete variable domain, with remaining parts taken from reference TRBV5-8 and TRBJ1-1, reads EAGVTQSPTHLIKTRGQQATLRCSPISGHTSVYWYQQALGLGLQFLLWYDEGEERNRGNFPPRFSGRQFPNYSSELNVNALELEDSALYLCASSLRGQNTEAFFGQGTRLTVV.

Here the CDR3 reads CASSHDSSSYEQYF. Written as DNA, the CDR3 is TGTGCCAGCTCACACGACAGTAGCTCCTACGAGCAGTACTTC. The chain has TRBV18 and TRBJ2-7, with D perhaps TRBD1 (5 bases). The CDR3 has 14 residues. CDR1 is KGHSH, CDR2 LQKENI, per germline. The germline V and J ends were trimmed by 4 bases and 0 bases, with 10 bases remaining between them.

The CDR3 sequence: CASRIAGAYNEQFF. DNA for the CDR3: TGTGCCAGCAGAATAGCGGGGGCCTACAATGAGCAGTTCTTC. The chain joins TRBV27 to TRBJ2-1; TRBD2 agrees at 9 bases. The CDR3 consists of 14 residues. Germline assignment: CDR1 MNHEY and CDR2 SMNVEV (reference sequence). Trimming cost V 6 bases and J 2 bases; bases outside gene matches: 2.

The table lists this clone with a count of one. V gene TRBV15 combines with J gene TRBJ2-3, with a tentative D call TRBD2 (5 bases). This CDR3 region has 14 residues. V was pared by 1 base and J by 5 bases, with 10 bases between. Germline assignment: CDR1 LNHNV and CDR2 YYDKDF (reference sequence). Written as DNA, the CDR3 is TGTGCCACCAGCAGAGGGCAGGCGGGAGATACGCAGTATTTT. Amino acid sequence: CATSRGQAGDTQYF.

This chain connects TRBV19 to TRBJ1-1; 9 bases agree with TRBD1. Trimming at V came to 5 bases and at J to 10 bases, leaving 11 bases not matched to a gene. This CDR3 spans 14 amino acids. Germline CDR1 and CDR2: LNHDA and SQIVND (reference sequence). In nucleotides, the CDR3 is TGTGCCAGTAGTCCGAAAGTACAGGGGGCCCCAGCTTTCTTT. The encoded protein is CASSPKVQGAPAFF.

The chain carries TRBV7-2 and TRBJ2-7; the match to TRBD1 covers 7 bases. The ends lost 5 bases at V and 3 bases at J; junction bases unmatched: 10. Germline CDR1 is SGHTA and CDR2 is FQGNSA. The CDR3 consists of 15 residues. The CDR3: CASSPQGGGLYEQYF. The CDR3 DNA reads as TGTGCCAGCAGCCCCCAAGGGGGCGGGCTCTACGAGCAGTACTTC.

CDR3 sequence reads: CASSYEGSGNTIYF. The CDR3 nucleotides read TGTGCCAGCAGTTACGAGGGTTCTGGAAACACCATATATTTT. This chain links TRBV6-6 with TRBJ1-3; D is uncertain. The CDR3 consists of 14 residues. Germline CDR1 and CDR2: MNHNY and SVGAGI (reference sequence). V dropped 2 bases and J dropped 1 base, with 6 bases sitting between them.

The rearrangement joins TRBV6-1 to TRBJ2-3; 10 nucleotides line up with TRBD2. J lost 6 bases, V lost 6 bases, and 6 bases had no gene match. The length of the CDR3 is 14 residues. Germline CDR1 reads MNHNS; CDR2 reads SASEGT. CDR3: CASRERGGFDTQYF. CDR3 DNA sequence: TGTGCCAGCAGGGAGCGGGGGGGATTCGATACGCAGTATTTT.

The genes are TRBV9 and TRBJ2-4, with 7 bases identical to TRBD2. Germline V gene sequence: CDR1 SGDLS, CDR2 YYNGEE. There are 13 residues in the CDR3. With 4 bases clipped from V and 6 bases from J, the junction kept 4 bases outside the gene matches. For the CDR3, the DNA is TGTGCCAGCAGCTCCGGGACTACAAACATTCAGTACTTC. This encodes CASSSGTTNIQYF.

The chain carries TRBV6-5 and TRBJ1-2; 8 bases fit TRBD1. The length of the CDR3 is 15 residues. J lost 0 bases, V lost 5 bases, and 5 bases had no gene match. Germline loops: CDR1 MNHEY, CDR2 SVGAGI. The DNA of the CDR3 is TGTGCCAGCAGTAAAGGACAGGGTCCTAACTATGGCTACACCTTC. It codes for CASSKGQGPNYGYTF.

The CDR3 region is CASSEPIAGSPLHF. DNA of the CDR3: TGTGCCAGCAGCGAACCGATTGCGGGGTCACCCCTCCACTTT. The V call is TRBV6-1, the J call TRBJ1-6; D unresolved. CDR1 is MNHNS, CDR2 SASEGT, per germline. The CDR3 loop spans 14 amino acids. V lost 6 bases and J 10 bases, leaving 16 bases between the germline ends.

Only a few counts were recorded for this clone. V gene TRBV2 combines with J gene TRBJ1-4; 10 nucleotides match TRBD1. V lost 7 bases, J lost 6 bases, and 8 bases stayed unmatched. Per germline, CDR1 SNHLY and CDR2 FYNNEI. This CDR3 is 15 amino acids long. The chain's CDR3 is CASNRYGTGDEKLFF. As DNA, the CDR3 is TGTGCCAGCAACCGCTACGGGACAGGGGATGAAAAACTGTTTTTT.

This clone has more than one count but fewer than ten. The V and J genes are TRBV18 and TRBJ2-6; D may be TRBD2 (6 bases). The CDR3 loop spans 15 amino acids. V lost 3 bases, J lost 2 bases, and 8 bases lay in between. Germline-derived CDR1 and CDR2 are KGHSH and LQKENI. CDR3 residues: CASSPGGTGANVLTF. In DNA, the CDR3 is TGTGCCAGCTCACCTGGGGGGACTGGGGCCAACGTCCTGACTTTC.

J is TRBJ1-2 and V is TRBV18; 9 bases line up with TRBD1. Germline V gives CDR1 KGHSH, CDR2 LQKENI. V dropped 5 bases and J dropped 3; count of bases not matched to a gene: 4. The CDR3 has 14 residues. CDR3 loop: CASSTDRGDYGYTF. In DNA, the CDR3 is TGTGCCAGCTCAACGGACAGGGGAGACTATGGCTACACCTTC.

The chain employs TRBV5-1 and TRBJ2-7, with 8 bases lining up with TRBD1. The CDR3 consists of 14 residues. CDR1 and CDR2 (germline): SGHRS, YFSETQ. The V segment lost 2 bases and the J segment 5 bases; nucleotides outside the gene matches: 6. Here the CDR3 DNA reads TGCGCCAGCAGCTTCGGACAGGGAGCCCACGAGCAGTACTTC. Protein product: CASSFGQGAHEQYF. Full variable domain (outside the CDR3, taken from reference TRBV5-1 and TRBJ2-7): KAGVTQTPRYLIKTRGQQVTLSCSPISGHRSVSWYQQTPGQGLQFLFEYFSETQRNKGNFPGRFSGRQFSNSRSEMNVSTLELGDSALYLCASSFGQGAHEQYFGPGTRLTVT.

The genes are TRBV30 and TRBJ1-6, with 9 bases aligning to TRBD1. The CDR3 consists of 12 residues. The germline CDR1 and CDR2 sequences are GTSNPN and SVGIG (reference sequence). V shed 3 bases and J 9 bases; nucleotides not matched to a gene: 0. CDR3 sequence reads: CAWRTGGSPLHF. Written as DNA, the CDR3 is TGTGCCTGGAGGACAGGGGGTTCACCCCTCCACTTT.

The chain recombines TRBV2 with TRBJ1-1; 7 bases are shared with TRBD1. This CDR3 contains 11 residues. With 4 bases clipped from V and 10 bases from J, the junction kept 3 bases outside the gene matches. Germline-derived CDR1 and CDR2 are SNHLY and FYNNEI. CDR3 loop: CASSGDRPAFF. DNA of the CDR3: TGTGCCAGCAGTGGGGACAGACCAGCTTTCTTT.

This clone was found a few times. The rearrangement links TRBV19 to TRBJ2-3; 12 bases fit TRBD2. Germline values: CDR1 LNHDA, CDR2 SQIVND (reference sequence). CDR3 size: 18 residues. V was pared by 3 bases and J by 2 bases, with 9 bases of the junction left unmatched. The CDR3 nucleotides read TGTGCCAGTAGTATCTACCTTAGACTAGCGGGGGACACAGATACGCAGTATTTT. Its protein product is CASSIYLRLAGDTDTQYF. The full variable domain, completed using reference TRBV19 and TRBJ2-3, is DGGITQSPKYLFRKEGQNVTLSCEQNLNHDAMYWYRQDPGQGLRLIYYSQIVNDFQKGDIAEGYSVSREKKESFPLTVTSAQKNPTAFYLCASSIYLRLAGDTDTQYFGPGTRLTVL.